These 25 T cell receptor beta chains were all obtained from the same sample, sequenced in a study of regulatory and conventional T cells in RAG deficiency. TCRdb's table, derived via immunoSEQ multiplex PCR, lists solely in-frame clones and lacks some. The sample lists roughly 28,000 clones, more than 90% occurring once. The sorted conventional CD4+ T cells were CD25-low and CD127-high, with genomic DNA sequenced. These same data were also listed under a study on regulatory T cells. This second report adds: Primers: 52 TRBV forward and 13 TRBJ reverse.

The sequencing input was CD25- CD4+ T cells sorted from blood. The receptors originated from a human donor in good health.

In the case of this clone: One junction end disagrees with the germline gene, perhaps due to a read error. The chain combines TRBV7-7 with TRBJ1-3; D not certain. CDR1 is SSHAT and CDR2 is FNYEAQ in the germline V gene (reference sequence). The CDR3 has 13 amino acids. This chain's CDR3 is CASSPAPGDTIYF. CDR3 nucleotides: TGTGCTAGCAGCCCGGCCCCCGGGGACACCATATATTTT.

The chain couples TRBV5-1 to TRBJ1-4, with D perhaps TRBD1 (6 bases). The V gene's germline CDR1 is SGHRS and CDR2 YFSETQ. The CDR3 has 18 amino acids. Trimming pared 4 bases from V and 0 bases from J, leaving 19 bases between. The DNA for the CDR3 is TGCGCCAGCAGCCGCCGGGGGGCGATCTCGGCAACTAATGAAAAACTGTTTTTT. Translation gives CASSRRGAISATNEKLFF.

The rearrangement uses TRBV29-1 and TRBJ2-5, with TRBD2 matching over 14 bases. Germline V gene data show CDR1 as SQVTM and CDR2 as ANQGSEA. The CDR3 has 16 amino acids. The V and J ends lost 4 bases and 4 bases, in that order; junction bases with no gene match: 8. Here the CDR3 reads CSVVVTSGGGRETQYF. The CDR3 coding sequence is TGCAGCGTTGTAGTGACTAGCGGGGGGGGTCGAGAGACCCAGTACTTC.

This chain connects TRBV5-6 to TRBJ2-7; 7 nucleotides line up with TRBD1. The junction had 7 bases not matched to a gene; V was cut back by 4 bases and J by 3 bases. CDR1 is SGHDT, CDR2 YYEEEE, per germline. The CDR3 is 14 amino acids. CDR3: CASSPGQVHYEQYF. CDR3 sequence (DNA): TGTGCCAGCAGCCCTGGACAGGTCCACTACGAGCAGTACTTC.

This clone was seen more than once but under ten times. CDR3 protein: CAIPGRQNNSPLHF. The CDR3 DNA follows: TGCGCCATTCCAGGGAGGCAGAATAATTCACCCCTCCACTTT. This chain uses TRBV10-1 with TRBJ1-6, with D perhaps TRBD1 (5 bases). The CDR3 consists of 14 residues. V lost 10 bases and J lost 5, with 15 bases in between. CDR1 and CDR2 (germline): WNHNN, SYGVQD (reference sequence).

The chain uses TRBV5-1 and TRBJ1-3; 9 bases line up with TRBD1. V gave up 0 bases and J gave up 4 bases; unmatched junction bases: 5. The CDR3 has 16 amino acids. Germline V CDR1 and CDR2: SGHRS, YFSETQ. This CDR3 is CASSLAGQGSGNTIYF. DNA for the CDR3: TGCGCCAGCAGCTTGGCGGGACAGGGATCAGGAAACACCATATATTTT.

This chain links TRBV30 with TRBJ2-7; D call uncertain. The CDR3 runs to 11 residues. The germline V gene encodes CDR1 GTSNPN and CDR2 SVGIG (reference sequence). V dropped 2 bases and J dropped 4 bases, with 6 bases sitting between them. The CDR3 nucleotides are TGTGCCTGGAGTTCACAGTACGAGCAGTACTTC. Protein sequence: CAWSSQYEQYF.

The CDR3 loop is CAISDSYEQYF. CDR3 nucleotide sequence: TGTGCCATCAGTGACAGCTACGAGCAGTACTTC. V usage is TRBV10-3 and J usage is TRBJ2-7, with D hard to call. Between the trimmed V and J ends, which lost 3 bases and 3 bases, there was a span of 3 bases. The CDR3 has 11 amino acids. Germline V gene sequence: CDR1 ENHRY, CDR2 SYGVKD.

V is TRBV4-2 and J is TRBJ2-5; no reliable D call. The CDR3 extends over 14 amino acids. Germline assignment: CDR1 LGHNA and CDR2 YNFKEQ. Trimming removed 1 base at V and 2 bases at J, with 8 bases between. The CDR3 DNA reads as TGTGCCAGCAGCCAAGTTGGCTTACAAGAGACCCAGTACTTC. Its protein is CASSQVGLQETQYF.

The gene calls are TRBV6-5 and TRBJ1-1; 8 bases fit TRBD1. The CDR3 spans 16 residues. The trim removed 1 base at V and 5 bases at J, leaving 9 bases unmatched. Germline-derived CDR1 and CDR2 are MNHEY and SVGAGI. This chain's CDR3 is CASSYLYDRGGTEAFF. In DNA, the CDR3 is TGTGCCAGCAGTTACTTATACGACAGGGGAGGGACTGAAGCTTTCTTT.

CDR3 coding DNA: TGTGCCAGCAGTTTGGGGCTAGAGGCAGATACGCAGTATTTT. It specifies CASSLGLEADTQYF. The chain links TRBV28 to TRBJ2-3; possible D gene TRBD1, 5 bases. V was cut by 3 bases and J by 4 bases, with 11 bases left in between. The length of the CDR3 is 14 residues. CDR1 MDHEN and CDR2 SYDVKM come from the germline V gene.

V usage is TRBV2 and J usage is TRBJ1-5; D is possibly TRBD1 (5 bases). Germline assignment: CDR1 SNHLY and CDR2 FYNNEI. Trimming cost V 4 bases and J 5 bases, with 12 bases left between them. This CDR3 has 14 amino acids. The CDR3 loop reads CASSVRGPHQPQHF. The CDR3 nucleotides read TGTGCCAGCAGTGTGCGGGGCCCACATCAGCCCCAGCATTTT.

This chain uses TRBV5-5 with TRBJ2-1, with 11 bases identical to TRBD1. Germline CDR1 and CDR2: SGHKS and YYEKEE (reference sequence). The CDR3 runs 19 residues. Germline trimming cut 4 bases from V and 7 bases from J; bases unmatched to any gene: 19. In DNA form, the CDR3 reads TGTGCCAGCAGCAGACGGACAGGGGGCTCCTACTTACTGGATAATGAGCAGTTCTTC. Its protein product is CASSRRTGGSYLLDNEQFF.

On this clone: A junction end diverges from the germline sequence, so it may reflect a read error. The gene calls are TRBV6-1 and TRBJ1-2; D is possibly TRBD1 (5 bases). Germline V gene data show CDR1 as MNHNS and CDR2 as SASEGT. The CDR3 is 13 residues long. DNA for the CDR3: TGTGCCAGCAGTGTCGGGGGTTACTATGACTACACCTTC. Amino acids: CASSVGGYYDYTF.

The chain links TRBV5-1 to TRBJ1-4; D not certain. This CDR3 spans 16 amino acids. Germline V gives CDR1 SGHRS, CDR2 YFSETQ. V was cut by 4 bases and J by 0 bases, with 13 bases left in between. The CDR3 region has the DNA TGCGCCAGCAGCAAGGAGGCGGGGTCAACTAATGAAAAACTGTTTTTT. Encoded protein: CASSKEAGSTNEKLFF.

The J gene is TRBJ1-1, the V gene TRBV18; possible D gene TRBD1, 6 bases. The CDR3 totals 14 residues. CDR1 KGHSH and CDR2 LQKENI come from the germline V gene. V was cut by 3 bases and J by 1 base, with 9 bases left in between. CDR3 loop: CASSPQTGNTEAFF. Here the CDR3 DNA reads TGTGCCAGCTCACCTCAGACAGGGAACACTGAAGCTTTCTTT.

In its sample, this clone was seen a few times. The CDR3 DNA follows: TGTGCCAGCAGTTACATACAGGGGATTAATGAAAAACTGTTTTTT. Protein: CASSYIQGINEKLFF. This chain uses TRBV6-5 with TRBJ1-4; 7 positions agree with TRBD1. Trimming cost V 2 bases and J 4 bases; bases outside gene matches: 4. Germline values: CDR1 MNHEY, CDR2 SVGAGI. The CDR3 totals 15 residues.

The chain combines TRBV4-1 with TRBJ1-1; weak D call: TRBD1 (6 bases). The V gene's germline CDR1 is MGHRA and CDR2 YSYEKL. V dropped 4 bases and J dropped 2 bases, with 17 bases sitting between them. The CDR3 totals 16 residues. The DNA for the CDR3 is TGCGCCAGCAGCCTTACTACCGGGACACCTAACACTGAAGCTTTCTTT. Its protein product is CASSLTTGTPNTEAFF.

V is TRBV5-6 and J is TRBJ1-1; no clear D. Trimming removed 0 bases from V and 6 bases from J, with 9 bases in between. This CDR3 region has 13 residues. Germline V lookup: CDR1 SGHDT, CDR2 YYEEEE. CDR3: CASSLAVFAEAFF. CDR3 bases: TGTGCCAGCAGCTTGGCGGTATTCGCTGAAGCTTTCTTT.

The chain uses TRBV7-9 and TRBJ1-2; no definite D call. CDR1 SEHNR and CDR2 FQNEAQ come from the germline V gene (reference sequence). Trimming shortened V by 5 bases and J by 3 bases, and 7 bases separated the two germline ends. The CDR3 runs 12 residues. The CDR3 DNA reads TGTGCCAGCAGCCCCCGGGACTATGGCTACACCTTC. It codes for CASSPRDYGYTF.

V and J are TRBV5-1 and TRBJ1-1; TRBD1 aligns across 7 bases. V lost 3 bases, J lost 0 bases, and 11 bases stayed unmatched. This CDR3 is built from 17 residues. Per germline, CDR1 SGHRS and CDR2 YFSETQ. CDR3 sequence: CASSSVTGMIMNTEAFF. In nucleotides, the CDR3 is TGCGCCAGCAGCTCCGTGACAGGGATGATAATGAACACTGAAGCTTTCTTT.

In DNA form, the CDR3 reads TGCGCCAGCAGCGTGCGGGCAGGGGCGATCTCTGGAAACACCATATATTTT. It codes for CASSVRAGAISGNTIYF. The gene calls are TRBV4-1 and TRBJ1-3; TRBD1 might be the D (6 bases). Germline CDR1 MGHRA, CDR2 YSYEKL. CDR3 length: 17 residues. Trimming pared 5 bases from V and 0 bases from J, leaving 17 bases between.

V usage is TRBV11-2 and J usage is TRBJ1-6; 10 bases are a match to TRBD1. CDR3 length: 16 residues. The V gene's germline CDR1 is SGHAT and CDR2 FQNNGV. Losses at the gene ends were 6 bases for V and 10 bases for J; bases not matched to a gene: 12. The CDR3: CASSPGTGVVGSPLHF. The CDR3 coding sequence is TGTGCCAGCAGTCCCGGGACAGGGGTCGTCGGCTCACCCCTCCACTTT.

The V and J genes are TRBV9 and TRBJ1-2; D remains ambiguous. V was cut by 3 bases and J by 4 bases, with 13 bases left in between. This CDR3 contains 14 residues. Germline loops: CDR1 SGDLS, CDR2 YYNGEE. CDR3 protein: CASSASELIYGYTF. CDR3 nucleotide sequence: TGTGCCAGCAGCGCCTCTGAGTTAATCTATGGCTACACCTTC.

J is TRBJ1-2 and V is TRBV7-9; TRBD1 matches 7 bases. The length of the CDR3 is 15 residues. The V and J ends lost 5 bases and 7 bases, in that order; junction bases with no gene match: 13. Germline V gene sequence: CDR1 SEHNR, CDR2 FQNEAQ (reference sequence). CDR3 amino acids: CASSPRDRLNLGYTF. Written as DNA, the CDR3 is TGTGCCAGCAGCCCCCGGGACAGACTAAACCTTGGCTACACCTTC.